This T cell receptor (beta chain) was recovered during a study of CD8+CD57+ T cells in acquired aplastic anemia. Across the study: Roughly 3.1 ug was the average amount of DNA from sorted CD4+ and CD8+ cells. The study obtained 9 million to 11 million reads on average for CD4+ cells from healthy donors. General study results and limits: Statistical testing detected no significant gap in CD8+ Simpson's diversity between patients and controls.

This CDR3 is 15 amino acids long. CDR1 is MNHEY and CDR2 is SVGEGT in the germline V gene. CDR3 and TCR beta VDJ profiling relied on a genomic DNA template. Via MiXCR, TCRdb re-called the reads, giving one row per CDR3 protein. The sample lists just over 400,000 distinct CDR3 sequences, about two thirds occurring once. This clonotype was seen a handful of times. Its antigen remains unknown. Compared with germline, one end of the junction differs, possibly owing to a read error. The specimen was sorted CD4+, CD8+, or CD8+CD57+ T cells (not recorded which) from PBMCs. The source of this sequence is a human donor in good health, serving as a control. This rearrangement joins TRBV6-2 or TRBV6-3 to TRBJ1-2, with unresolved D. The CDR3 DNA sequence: TGTGCCTGCAGTTACTCCCCCTTGGTTAACTATGGCTACACCTTC. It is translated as CACSYSPLVNYGYTF.